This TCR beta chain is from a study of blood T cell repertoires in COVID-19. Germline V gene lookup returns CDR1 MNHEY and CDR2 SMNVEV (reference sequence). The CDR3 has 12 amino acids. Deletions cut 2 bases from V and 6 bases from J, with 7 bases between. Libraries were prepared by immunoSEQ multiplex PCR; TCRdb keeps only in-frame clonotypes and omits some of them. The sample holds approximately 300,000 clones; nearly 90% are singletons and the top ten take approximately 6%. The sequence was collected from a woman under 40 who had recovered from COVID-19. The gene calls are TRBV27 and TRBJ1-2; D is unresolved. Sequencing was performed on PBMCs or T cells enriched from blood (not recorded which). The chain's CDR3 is CASSLTGDGYTF. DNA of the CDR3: TGTGCCAGCAGTTTAACCGGGGATGGCTACACCTTC.